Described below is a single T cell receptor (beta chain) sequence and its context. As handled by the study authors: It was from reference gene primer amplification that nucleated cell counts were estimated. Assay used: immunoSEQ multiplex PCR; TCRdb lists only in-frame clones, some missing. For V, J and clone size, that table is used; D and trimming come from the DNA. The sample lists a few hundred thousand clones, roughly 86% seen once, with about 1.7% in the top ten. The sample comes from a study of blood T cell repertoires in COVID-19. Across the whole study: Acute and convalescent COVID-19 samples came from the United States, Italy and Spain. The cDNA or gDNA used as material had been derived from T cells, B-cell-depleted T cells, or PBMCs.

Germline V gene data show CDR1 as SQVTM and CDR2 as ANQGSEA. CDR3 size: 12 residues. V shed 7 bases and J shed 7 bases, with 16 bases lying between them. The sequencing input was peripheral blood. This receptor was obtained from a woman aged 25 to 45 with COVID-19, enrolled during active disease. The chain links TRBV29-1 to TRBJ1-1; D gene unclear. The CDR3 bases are TGCAGCGCCGAGGGAGCAGCCGATGAAGCTTTCTTT. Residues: CSAEGAADEAFF.